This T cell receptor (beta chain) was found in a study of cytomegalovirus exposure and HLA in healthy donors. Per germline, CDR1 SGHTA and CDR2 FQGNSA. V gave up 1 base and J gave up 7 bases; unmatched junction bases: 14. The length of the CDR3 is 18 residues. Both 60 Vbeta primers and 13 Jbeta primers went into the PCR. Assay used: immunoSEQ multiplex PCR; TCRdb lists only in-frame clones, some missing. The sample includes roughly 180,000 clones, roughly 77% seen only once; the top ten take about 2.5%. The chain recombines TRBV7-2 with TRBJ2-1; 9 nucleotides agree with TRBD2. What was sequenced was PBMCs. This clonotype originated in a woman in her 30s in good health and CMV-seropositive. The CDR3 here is CASSLEAGGGGARNEQFF. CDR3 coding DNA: TGTGCCAGCAGCTTAGAGGCTGGTGGCGGGGGGGCCCGAAATGAGCAGTTCTTC.